This T cell receptor beta chain originates from a study of control samples from healthy donors and cancer patients. The CDR3 loop spans 13 amino acids. The V end was cut by 3 bases, the J end by 1 base, with 6 bases between. Germline assignment: CDR1 SGHTA and CDR2 FQGNSA. This clone is labeled as medium-sized. The protocol was immunoSEQ multiplex PCR, while the TCRdb copy is restricted to in-frame clones and leaves out a portion. The repertoire holds some 94,000 clones, with around 87% as singletons. J is TRBJ1-1 and V is TRBV7-2; D not certain. This TCR derives from a woman between 45 and 60 years old in good health. Sequencing was performed on blood. CDR3 coding DNA: TGTGCCAGCAGCTTGAGTCAGAACACTGAAGCTTTCTTT. Amino acids: CASSLSQNTEAFF.